The clone carrying this TCR beta chain was seen ten or more times. Antigen unknown. This entry belongs to a study of spatial heterogeneity in lung cancer. One entry per CDR3 protein, called by TCRdb with MiXCR from the 5' RACE reads. The sample contains over 10,000 distinct CDR3 sequences, under 6.5% of which appear only once. Stated time point: sample taken at primary tumor resection. The donors, fewer than 95 patients with untreated early-stage non-small cell lung cancer, provided the samples. CDR3 size: 14 residues. Germline V gene sequence: CDR1 MNHEY, CDR2 SMNVEV (reference sequence). V was pared by 6 bases and J by 6 bases, with 3 bases of the junction left unmatched. Notes on the study in general: Tumor mutation counts were tracked by expanded intratumoral alpha and beta TCR counts.

The V call is TRBV27, the J call TRBJ1-6, with 9 bases matching TRBD1. Sample: lung tumor tissue, taken at surgery. This receptor was identified in a male donor with early-stage non-small cell lung cancer. CDR3: CASREDRGNSPLHF. CDR3 bases: TGTGCCAGCAGAGAGGACAGGGGTAATTCACCCCTCCACTTT.